These 25 T cell receptor beta chains were all obtained from the same sample, sequenced in a study of T cell responses to AZD1222 COVID-19 vaccine. Repertoires were generated with immunoSEQ multiplex PCR, while TCRdb's copy carries only in-frame clones and drops some. The table has 180,000 or so clones, roughly 93% seen once; the top ten hold around 0.98%. Source: peripheral blood, taken 28 days after the second dose of the MenACWY control vaccine. Every receptor here comes from an adult who received the MenACWY meningococcal vaccine as a control.

V and J are TRBV6-1 and TRBJ1-6; unclear D gene. The germline V gene has CDR1 MNHNS and CDR2 SASEGT. The CDR3 is 11 amino acids. Deletions cut 3 bases from V and 13 bases from J, with 7 bases between. CDR3: CASSESNPLHF. The CDR3 nucleotides are TGTGCCAGCAGTGAGAGTAATCCCCTCCACTTT.

J is TRBJ2-6 and V is TRBV4-3, with D hard to call. With 1 base removed from V and 0 bases from J, the gap between germline ends came to 16 bases. The CDR3 contains 19 residues. In germline, CDR1 is LGHNA, CDR2 YSLEER. CDR3 amino acids: CASSQGNTGIRSGANVLTF. The CDR3 nucleotides are TGCGCCAGCAGCCAAGGGAACACCGGAATCCGCTCTGGGGCCAACGTCCTGACTTTC.

This chain uses TRBV10-2 with TRBJ2-5; D possibly corresponds to TRBD2 (6 bases). Trimming took off 6 bases at V and 3 bases at J, with 11 bases between the two ends. Germline V gene sequence: CDR1 WSHSY, CDR2 SAAADI. The CDR3 loop spans 13 amino acids. The CDR3 spells CASRELAEETQYF. CDR3 coding DNA: TGCGCCAGCAGGGAACTAGCAGAAGAGACCCAGTACTTC.

V is TRBV28 and J is TRBJ2-7, with 8 bases that match TRBD1. In germline, CDR1 is MDHEN, CDR2 SYDVKM. This CDR3 is built from 15 residues. J gave up 6 bases and V 5 bases, and 12 bases lay outside the gene matches. The CDR3 here is CASSTSGTGNSEQYF. Written as DNA, the CDR3 is TGTGCCAGCAGTACCTCCGGGACAGGTAACTCCGAGCAGTACTTC.

V usage is TRBV5-1 and J usage is TRBJ1-1; tentative D call: TRBD1 (6 bases). With 6 bases removed from V and 7 bases from J, the gap between germline ends came to 13 bases. Germline V gene sequence: CDR1 SGHRS, CDR2 YFSETQ. The CDR3 consists of 12 residues. The CDR3 coding sequence is TGCGCCAGCACTAAAGGGGGAGATGAAGCTTTCTTT. Translation gives CASTKGGDEAFF.

The gene calls are TRBV3-1 (or the pseudogene TRBV3-2) and TRBJ1-6; no definite D call. V lost 1 base to trimming and J lost 1 base, with 8 bases between them. CDR3 length: 16 amino acids. Germline lookup yields CDR1 LGHDT and CDR2 YNNKEL (reference sequence). The CDR3 protein is CASSQGTRSYNSPLHF. CDR3 bases: TGTGCCAGCAGCCAAGGAACAAGATCCTATAATTCACCCCTCCACTTT.

The count of this clone is one. The chain is built from TRBV5-6 and TRBJ2-7, with D hard to call. V was pared by 1 base and J by 0 bases, with 11 bases between. In germline, CDR1 is SGHDT, CDR2 YYEEEE. There are 15 residues in the CDR3. In DNA, the CDR3 is TGTGCCAGCAGCTTGCAACCTGACTTCTCCTACGAGCAGTACTTC. Its translation: CASSLQPDFSYEQYF.

DNA for the CDR3: TGTGCCAGCAGTTACCCGAGAGGGGCCTATAATTCACCCCTCCACTTT. It yields the protein CASSYPRGAYNSPLHF. The chain is built from TRBV6-2 or TRBV6-3 and TRBJ1-6; maybe TRBD1 (5 bases). Trimming shortened V by 2 bases and J by 2 bases, and 10 bases separated the two germline ends. Per germline, CDR1 MNHEY and CDR2 SVGEGT. This CDR3 is built from 16 residues.

J is TRBJ2-1 and V is TRBV27, with 10 bases lining up with TRBD1. Germline-derived CDR1 and CDR2 are MNHEY and SMNVEV (reference sequence). This CDR3 spans 19 amino acids. The V segment lost 6 bases and the J segment 5 bases; nucleotides outside the gene matches: 19. For the CDR3, the DNA is TGTGCCAGCAGCCCGGGACAGGGGTTCTCCGGTGCGAGGGACAATGAGCAGTTCTTC. This sequence encodes CASSPGQGFSGARDNEQFF.

V and J are TRBV12-5 and TRBJ2-2; D is unclear. Germline CDR1 LGHNT, CDR2 FRNRAP. With 0 bases removed from V and 6 bases from J, the gap between germline ends came to 8 bases. This CDR3 is built from 14 residues. Here the CDR3 reads CASGLVPSPGELFF. The CDR3 DNA is TGTGCTAGTGGTTTGGTACCGTCCCCCGGGGAGCTGTTTTTT.

This sequence joins TRBV5-6 and TRBJ1-5; no definite D call. CDR1 is SGHDT and CDR2 is YYEEEE in the germline V gene. The length of the CDR3 is 14 residues. Trimming pared 4 bases from V and 7 bases from J, leaving 15 bases between. CDR3 residues: CASSIDRLNQPQHF. In nucleotides, the CDR3 is TGTGCCAGCAGCATTGACCGTTTGAACCAGCCCCAGCATTTT.

This chain uses TRBV3-1 (or the pseudogene TRBV3-2) with TRBJ2-5, with TRBD2 matching 7 bases. The junction had 7 bases not matched to a gene; V was cut back by 1 base and J by 2 bases. Germline V gene lookup returns CDR1 LGHDT and CDR2 YNNKEL (reference sequence). The CDR3 consists of 16 residues. CDR3 bases: TGTGCCAGCAGCCAAGTGGGGAGGGGACTTCAAGAGACCCAGTACTTC. Translating it yields CASSQVGRGLQETQYF.

The V call is TRBV9, the J call TRBJ2-1; D is possibly TRBD2 (6 bases). Germline lookup yields CDR1 SGDLS and CDR2 YYNGEE. The CDR3 has 14 residues. V was pared by 0 bases and J by 3 bases, with 7 bases between. The CDR3 region has the DNA TGTGCCAGCAGCGTAGACGGGGGCTACAATGAGCAGTTCTTC. Its protein product is CASSVDGGYNEQFF. The full variable domain, completed using reference TRBV9 and TRBJ2-1, is DSGVTQTPKHLITATGQRVTLRCSPRSGDLSVYWYQQSLDQGLQFLIQYYNGEERAKGNILERFSAQQFPDLHSELNLSSLELGDSALYFCASSVDGGYNEQFFGPGTRLTVL.

V usage is TRBV28 and J usage is TRBJ1-4; no firm D call. The V and J ends lost 6 bases and 5 bases respectively, with 13 bases between them. Germline loops: CDR1 MDHEN, CDR2 SYDVKM. The CDR3 length is 14 residues. In nucleotides, the CDR3 is TGTGCCAGCAGATCTGCCCGGTGGAATGAAAAACTGTTTTTT. Translation gives CASRSARWNEKLFF.

This clone has more than one count but fewer than ten. V gene TRBV5-1 combines with J gene TRBJ1-1, with a possible D match to TRBD1 (5 bases). Trimming pared 2 bases from V and 0 bases from J, leaving 14 bases between. The CDR3 has 16 residues. CDR1 and CDR2 (germline): SGHRS, YFSETQ. The CDR3 coding sequence is TGCGCCAGCAGCTTTATCCCAACAGGTATGAACACTGAAGCTTTCTTT. As protein: CASSFIPTGMNTEAFF.

This rearrangement joins TRBV6-5 to TRBJ1-2; TRBD1 aligns across 7 bases. The V segment lost 9 bases and the J segment 6 bases; nucleotides outside the gene matches: 13. Germline assignment: CDR1 MNHEY and CDR2 SVGAGI. This CDR3 region has 14 residues. CDR3 coding DNA: TGTGCCAGTTTTCGCCCCGGGACAGACGATGGCTACACCTTC. Translation gives CASFRPGTDDGYTF.

The chain recombines TRBV7-2 with TRBJ1-1, with D possibly being TRBD1 (5 bases). This CDR3 has 15 amino acids. Trimming removed 6 bases from V and 1 base from J, with 15 bases in between. CDR1 is SGHTA and CDR2 is FQGNSA in the germline V gene. The CDR3 DNA is TGTGCCAGCAGTCACGGGGGAGGGAGGAACACTGAAGCTTTCTTT. It yields the protein CASSHGGGRNTEAFF.

The J gene is TRBJ2-7, the V gene TRBV18, with 8 positions matching TRBD2. Trimming removed 2 bases from V and 3 bases from J; junction bases left unmatched: 3. The CDR3 totals 14 residues. Germline CDR1 and CDR2: KGHSH and LQKENI. This CDR3 is CASSPELAVYEQYF. For the CDR3, the DNA is TGTGCCAGCTCACCAGAACTAGCGGTCTACGAGCAGTACTTC.

This chain joins TRBV5-1 and TRBJ2-5, with D possibly being TRBD2 (7 bases). CDR1 is SGHRS and CDR2 is YFSETQ in the germline V gene. The CDR3 runs 15 residues. V lost 4 bases and J 5 bases, leaving 18 bases between the germline ends. The CDR3 loop is CASSHPRGGRETQYF. CDR3 nucleotides: TGCGCCAGCAGCCATCCCCGCGGGGGCCGGGAGACCCAGTACTTC.

This chain connects TRBV5-1 to TRBJ1-1, with D tentatively TRBD1 (6 bases). Germline V CDR1 and CDR2: SGHRS, YFSETQ. The CDR3 runs to 15 residues. Trimming stripped 0 bases from V and 4 bases from J, with 13 bases between. The DNA for the CDR3 is TGCGCCAGCAGCTTGGAGGGGGTGGCGACCACTGAAGCTTTCTTT. Translation gives CASSLEGVATTEAFF.

The chain employs TRBV13 and TRBJ2-3; 11 bases are a match to TRBD2. The CDR3 is 17 residues long. V lost 5 bases, J lost 5 bases, and 12 bases stayed unmatched. Per the germline V gene, CDR1 is PRHDT and CDR2 is FYEKMQ (reference sequence). CDR3: CASSPGGSGGAQDTQYF. The CDR3 coding sequence is TGTGCCAGCAGCCCAGGCGGTAGCGGGGGGGCACAAGATACGCAGTATTTT.

V usage is TRBV12-3 or TRBV12-4 and J usage is TRBJ1-2, with 8 bases matching TRBD1. V trimming: 6 bases; J trimming: 5 bases; junction bases outside the gene matches: 5. There are 13 residues in the CDR3. CDR3: CASRPDRGYGYTF. CDR3 nucleotides: TGTGCCAGCAGACCCGACAGGGGTTATGGCTACACCTTC.

The CDR3 DNA sequence: TGTGCCAGCGGAGGGGCAGGGAGTTCACCCCTCCACTTT. Translated: CASGGAGSSPLHF. The chain joins TRBV12-3 or TRBV12-4 to TRBJ1-6; perhaps TRBD1 as D (5 bases). The CDR3 totals 13 residues. Trimming took 8 bases from V and 9 from J, leaving 14 bases between them.

V usage is TRBV4-2 and J usage is TRBJ1-1; D is possibly TRBD1 (5 bases). The CDR3 is 15 amino acids. V lost 4 bases and J lost 6, with 18 bases in between. Germline-derived CDR1 and CDR2 are LGHNA and YNFKEQ. The CDR3 DNA is TGTGCCAGCAGCCTCCCCAATCAAGGGGAGGCTGAAGCTTTCTTT. Residues: CASSLPNQGEAEAFF.

The genes are TRBV7-8 and TRBJ1-1; TRBD1 matches at 7 bases. The J segment lost 1 base and the V segment lost 3 bases, leaving 8 bases of the junction unmatched. Looked up from germline, CDR1 is SGHVS and CDR2 is FQNEAQ. CDR3 size: 16 residues. CDR3 in DNA: TGTGCCAGCAGCTTGGGGTCGACAGGGACGAACACTGAAGCTTTCTTT. Protein product: CASSLGSTGTNTEAFF.